In this sample, the clone carrying this TCR beta chain turned up a few times. The antigen remains undetermined. Other DNA sequences in the same sample also yield this CDR3. Though probably carrying unrecorded immune exposures, donors were nominally healthy at sampling. The data belong to a study of cytomegalovirus exposure and HLA in healthy donors. Study-wide results and limits: According to reports, the classifier identified cytomegalovirus status with high specificity and sensitivity. Analysis performed later found about 17,000 TCR beta sequences associated with HLA alleles at 0.05 false discovery rate. Most TCR sequences were uncommon, yet certain public TCRs appeared in many donors.

Use of 60 Vbeta and 13 Jbeta primers characterized the PCR. Repertoires were generated with immunoSEQ multiplex PCR, while TCRdb's copy carries only in-frame clones and drops some. The data contain 170,000 or so clones, around 80% of them singletons. Sequencing input: PBMCs. This TCR came from a woman in her fifties or sixties in good health and CMV-seropositive.

The CDR3 region has the DNA TGTGCCAGCAGTGAGACAGTGAACACTGAAGCTTTCTTT. Its protein product is CASSETVNTEAFF. The genes are TRBV6-4 and TRBJ1-1, with D possibly matching TRBD1 (5 bases). The germline V gene encodes CDR1 MRHNA and CDR2 SNTAGT. Trimming took 3 bases from V and 0 from J, leaving 5 bases between them. This CDR3 spans 13 amino acids.